This T cell receptor (beta chain) was captured by sequencing in a study of response to subunit inactivated influenza vaccine (dated by TCRdb to the late 2010s). The study in broad terms: The study used deep quantitative T cell receptor repertoire profiling to track responses to a trivalent subunit inactivated influenza vaccine. Overall results and qualifications from the work: The authors proposed that each seasonal influenza vaccination may bring in only a limited number of new T cells.

This clonotype was observed at least ten times. The antigen it recognizes is unknown. No base-level quality is on record; no much larger clone is a single base apart. Receptors were amplified or captured by RT-PCR. The reads were generated on an Illumina HiSeq 2500. The public reads were quality trimmed at Q25 with fastp and then assembled into clones with MiXCR by TCRdb, keeping productive beta chains. Entries that share a CDR3 protein sequence are merged under the most common genes and DNA. The sample has about 500,000 distinct CDR3 sequences on record, 7.2% of them singletons. The top ten constitute under 15% of the sample. Sequences were derived from PBMCs from blood, sampled less than 30 months after vaccination. This receptor was taken from a man in his fifties or sixties who received an inactivated influenza vaccine. Donor details come from another sample of the same person, matched by shared clones.

The CDR3: CASSLAVGTDTQYF. The DNA is as follows: TGCGCCAGCAGCTTGGCCGTCGGCACAGATACGCAGTATTTT. The rearrangement joined TRBV5-1 to TRBJ2-3, with the D gene not confidently named. Trimming costs V 0 bases and J 1 base, and their ends lie 6 bases apart. CDR1 and CDR2 (SGHRS, YFSETQ) derive from the germline V gene. Counted from cysteine to phenylalanine, this CDR3 has 14 amino acids. The CDR3 DNA has 42 bases and is translated from base 1.